These 22 T cell receptor beta chains originate from one sample sequenced in a study of blood T cell repertoires in COVID-19. Measured with immunoSEQ multiplex PCR; TCRdb has only the in-frame clones, and not every one. The table has fewer than 200,000 clones, approximately 82% seen once; the top ten hold 3.6%. The sample taken for sequencing was PBMCs or T cells enriched from blood (not recorded which). These receptors came from a woman aged 45-60 years in a cohort exposed to, infected with or recovered from COVID-19 (not recorded which).

The chain joins TRBV6-1 to TRBJ2-7; D unclear. V lost 2 bases and J lost 3, with 5 bases in between. Germline CDR1 and CDR2: MNHNS and SASEGT. This CDR3 is 12 amino acids long. As DNA, the CDR3 is TGTGCCAGCAGTGAACTAAGCTACGAGCAGTACTTC. This codes for CASSELSYEQYF.

V and J are TRBV15 and TRBJ2-5; 9 bases agree with TRBD1. The ends lost 5 bases at V and 2 bases at J; junction bases unmatched: 12. Germline CDR1 reads LNHNV; CDR2 reads YYDKDF (reference sequence). The CDR3 consists of 17 residues. As DNA, the CDR3 is TGTGCCACCAGCCCAAACAGGGGGCGGTGGGGGCAAGAGACCCAGTACTTC. Protein: CATSPNRGRWGQETQYF.

V is TRBV7-9 and J is TRBJ2-7, with a tentative D call TRBD1 (5 bases). V lost 8 bases and J lost 5, with 22 bases in between. The CDR3 loop spans 15 amino acids. The germline V gene encodes CDR1 SEHNR and CDR2 FQNEAQ (reference sequence). The CDR3 sequence: CASGPPVAGNHEQYF. In DNA form, the CDR3 reads TGTGCCAGCGGCCCCCCGGTGGCAGGGAATCACGAGCAGTACTTC. Full variable domain (remainder filled in from reference TRBV7-9 and TRBJ2-7): DTGVSQNPRHKITKRGQNVTFRCDPISEHNRLYWYRQTLGQGPEFLTYFQNEAQLEKSRLLSDRFSAERPKGSFSTLEIQRTEQGDSAMYLCASGPPVAGNHEQYFGPGTRLTVT.

The chain couples TRBV5-4 to TRBJ1-1; TRBD1 is a possible D gene (5 bases). The V end was cut by 4 bases, the J end by 7 bases, with 20 bases between. The CDR3 has 15 residues. Germline-derived CDR1 and CDR2 are SGHNT and YYREEE (reference sequence). The CDR3 bases are TGTGCCAGCAGCCTCCTTGTAGGGGCAGGCAGTGAAGCTTTCTTT. It is translated as CASSLLVGAGSEAFF.

CDR3: CSVLGQLYGYTF. CDR3 nucleotide sequence: TGCAGCGTCCTGGGACAGCTATATGGCTACACCTTC. J is TRBJ1-2 and V is TRBV29-1, with 7 bases aligning to TRBD1. V gave up 6 bases and J gave up 5 bases; unmatched junction bases: 6. The CDR3 covers 12 residues. Germline CDR1 is SQVTM and CDR2 is ANQGSEA.

This rearrangement joins TRBV2 to TRBJ1-2, with 10 bases lining up with TRBD1. With 6 bases clipped from V and 6 bases from J, the junction kept 7 bases outside the gene matches. The CDR3 consists of 14 residues. The germline V gene has CDR1 SNHLY and CDR2 FYNNEI. The CDR3 region is CASSRLDRGNGYTF. In DNA, the CDR3 is TGTGCCAGCAGCCGTTTGGACAGGGGGAATGGCTACACCTTC. The full variable domain, completed using reference TRBV2 and TRBJ1-2, is EPEVTQTPSHQVTQMGQEVILRCVPISNHLYFYWYRQILGQKVEFLVSFYNNEISEKSEIFDDQFSVERPDGSNFTLKIRSTKLEDSAMYFCASSRLDRGNGYTFGSGTRLTVV.

This sequence joins TRBV7-9 and TRBJ2-1; possibly TRBD2 for D (5 bases). CDR3 length: 13 amino acids. V was clipped by 0 bases and J by 6 bases, with 6 bases between them. The germline gives CDR1 SEHNR, CDR2 FQNEAQ (reference sequence). The CDR3 DNA reads as TGTGCCAGCAGCTTAGCCGGAGGCAATGAGCAGTTCTTC. Translated: CASSLAGGNEQFF.

V is TRBV19 and J is TRBJ1-3; a weak D match, TRBD1 (5 bases). V lost 2 bases and J 2 bases, leaving 7 bases between the germline ends. This CDR3 spans 14 amino acids. Germline V CDR1 and CDR2: LNHDA, SQIVND (reference sequence). CDR3 protein: CASSITGAGNTIYF. The CDR3 DNA follows: TGTGCCAGTAGTATAACGGGGGCTGGAAACACCATATATTTT.

There are a few counts of this clone. The V call is TRBV9, the J call TRBJ2-3, with TRBD2 matching 7 bases. The CDR3 is made up of 15 amino acids. V shed 9 bases and J 2 bases; nucleotides not matched to a gene: 12. CDR1 and CDR2 from the germline V gene are SGDLS and YYNGEE. CDR3 in DNA: TGTGCCACTTCTTTGACTAGCCAGAACACAGATACGCAGTATTTT. It specifies CATSLTSQNTDTQYF.

The rearrangement joins TRBV30 to TRBJ1-6; weak D call: TRBD1 (5 bases). This CDR3 has 13 residues. V dropped 4 bases and J dropped 7 bases, with 11 bases sitting between them. CDR1 and CDR2 from the germline V gene are GTSNPN and SVGIG (reference sequence). In nucleotides, the CDR3 is TGTGCCTGGATTGTTGGGGGGAATTCACCCCTCCACTTT. Amino acid sequence: CAWIVGGNSPLHF.

J is TRBJ1-1 and V is TRBV5-1; weak D call: TRBD1 (5 bases). The CDR3 totals 14 residues. Germline V gene data show CDR1 as SGHRS and CDR2 as YFSETQ. With 2 bases removed from V and 9 bases from J, the gap between germline ends came to 17 bases. The CDR3 sequence is CASSFAGFKDKAFF. The DNA of the CDR3 is TGCGCCAGCAGCTTTGCAGGGTTTAAGGATAAAGCTTTCTTT. Filled out from reference TRBV5-1 and TRBJ1-1, the complete variable domain reads KAGVTQTPRYLIKTRGQQVTLSCSPISGHRSVSWYQQTPGQGLQFLFEYFSETQRNKGNFPGRFSGRQFSNSRSEMNVSTLELGDSALYLCASSFAGFKDKAFFGQGTRLTVV.

This chain joins TRBV6-2 or TRBV6-3 and TRBJ1-2, with unresolved D. The V gene's germline CDR1 is MNHEY and CDR2 SVGEGT. The CDR3 extends over 11 amino acids. Trimming cost V 2 bases and J 8 bases, with 6 bases left between them. For the CDR3, the DNA is TGTGCCAGCAGTTACGGGAGGGGCTACACCTTC. It is translated as CASSYGRGYTF.

This clone came up a few times. The genes are TRBV25-1 and TRBJ2-7; weak D call: TRBD1 (5 bases). The germline V and J ends were trimmed by 4 bases and 3 bases, with 13 bases remaining between them. The CDR3 length is 14 residues. Germline CDR1 and CDR2: MGHDK and SYGVNS. CDR3 region: CASSARQRGYEQYF. CDR3 DNA: TGTGCCAGCAGTGCAAGACAGCGCGGCTACGAGCAGTACTTC.

This chain uses TRBV19 with TRBJ1-5; D unclear. Trimming cost V 6 bases and J 0 bases, with 15 bases left between them. Germline V gene lookup returns CDR1 LNHDA and CDR2 SQIVND (reference sequence). The CDR3 totals 16 residues. The CDR3 DNA follows: TGTGCCAGTAGACGCCCGGGAGAGTATAGCAATCAGCCCCAGCATTTT. As protein: CASRRPGEYSNQPQHF. The full variable domain, rest sourced from reference TRBV19 and TRBJ1-5, is DGGITQSPKYLFRKEGQNVTLSCEQNLNHDAMYWYRQDPGQGLRLIYYSQIVNDFQKGDIAEGYSVSREKKESFPLTVTSAQKNPTAFYLCASRRPGEYSNQPQHFGDGTRLSIL.

The chain joins TRBV1 to TRBJ2-3; the tabulated D call, TRBD2, remains unverified against the DNA. TRBV1 represents a pseudogene. CDR3 length: 18 amino acids. CDR3 nucleotide sequence: TGCACCAGCAGCGTTCGAGCGGGGGGGCGTCTACACACAGATACGCAGTATTTT. Protein product: CTSSVRAGGRLHTDTQYF.

This clone showed up just once. The rearrangement uses TRBV2 and TRBJ2-1, with 9 positions matching TRBD1. V trimming: 6 bases; J trimming: 15 bases; junction bases outside the gene matches: 6. In germline, CDR1 is SNHLY, CDR2 FYNNEI. This CDR3 comprises 11 residues. The CDR3 here is CASSDRGYRFF. The CDR3, as DNA: TGTGCCAGCAGCGACAGGGGGTATCGGTTCTTC.

The rearrangement links TRBV11-2 to TRBJ2-1; 7 bases match TRBD2. The trim removed 5 bases at V and 12 bases at J, leaving 10 bases unmatched. This CDR3 has 13 amino acids. Germline loops: CDR1 SGHAT, CDR2 FQNNGV. CDR3 region: CASSADGLAAQFF. CDR3 nucleotide sequence: TGTGCCAGCAGCGCAGATGGCCTAGCGGCGCAGTTCTTC. Drawing the rest from reference TRBV11-2 and TRBJ2-1, the complete variable domain is EAGVAQSPRYKIIEKRQSVAFWCNPISGHATLYWYQQILGQGPKLLIQFQNNGVVDDSQLPKDRFSAERLKGVDSTLKIQPAKLEDSAVYLCASSADGLAAQFFGPGTRLTVL.

The chain uses TRBV13 and TRBJ2-7; 7 bases map to TRBD1. The germline V gene has CDR1 PRHDT and CDR2 FYEKMQ (reference sequence). V lost 5 bases, J lost 5 bases, and 9 bases stayed unmatched. The CDR3 spans 14 residues. CDR3 DNA: TGTGCCAGCAGCGGTTACAGGGGAAGGAACGAGCAGTACTTC. The encoded protein is CASSGYRGRNEQYF.

This sequence joins TRBV11-2 and TRBJ2-7, with a possible D match to TRBD2 (6 bases). This CDR3 is 15 amino acids long. The germline gives CDR1 SGHAT, CDR2 FQNNGV. Deletions cut 5 bases from V and 2 bases from J, with 16 bases between. The CDR3 sequence is CASSPGAGSTYEQYF. The CDR3 region has the DNA TGTGCCAGCAGCCCCGGGGCGGGATCAACCTACGAGCAGTACTTC. Supplemented by reference TRBV11-2 and TRBJ2-7, the full variable domain reads EAGVAQSPRYKIIEKRQSVAFWCNPISGHATLYWYQQILGQGPKLLIQFQNNGVVDDSQLPKDRFSAERLKGVDSTLKIQPAKLEDSAVYLCASSPGAGSTYEQYFGPGTRLTVT.

The rearrangement uses TRBV5-6 and TRBJ1-3; 12 positions agree with TRBD1. This CDR3 comprises 15 residues. Unmatched junction bases numbered 6, after V lost 3 bases and J lost 8 bases. Per the germline V gene, CDR1 is SGHDT and CDR2 is YYEEEE. CDR3 bases: TGTGCCAGCAGCTATTCCGGGACAGGGGGCGACACCATATATTTT. Its translation is CASSYSGTGGDTIYF.

The chain joins TRBV6-5 to TRBJ1-4; D is possibly TRBD1 (6 bases). The length of the CDR3 is 13 residues. The germline CDR1 and CDR2 sequences are MNHEY and SVGAGI. V dropped 7 bases and J dropped 7 bases, with 13 bases sitting between them. CDR3: CASTAGASEKLFF. The CDR3 coding sequence is TGTGCCAGCACGGCAGGGGCAAGTGAAAAACTGTTTTTT.

The chain carries TRBV2 and TRBJ2-2, with TRBD2 matching over 10 bases. The CDR3 covers 15 residues. V gave up 6 bases and J gave up 8 bases; unmatched junction bases: 9. Per germline, CDR1 SNHLY and CDR2 FYNNEI. Here the CDR3 reads CASSGSSSGSGELFF. The DNA for the CDR3 is TGTGCCAGCAGCGGGTCGTCTAGCGGGAGTGGGGAGCTGTTTTTT.